This T cell receptor (beta chain) was observed in a study of tumor and adjacent non-tumor tissue in lung cancer. CDR1 is LGHNA, CDR2 YNFKEQ, per germline. The CDR3 spans 17 residues. A remark on this clonotype: Mismatch with germline at one junction end may stem from a read error.

RNA was extracted from bulk tissue without any cell sorting. Three rounds of nested PCR, following a modified ARM-PCR protocol, produced the TCRbeta library. TCRdb re-analysed the multiplex PCR reads in MiXCR, keeping a single row per CDR3 protein. The profile shows roughly 200,000 distinct CDR3 sequences, 71% of them singletons. Specimen: lung tumor tissue. The rearrangement uses TRBV4-2 and TRBJ1-3; D is unclear. This TCR came from a man aged 60 to 75 with non-small cell lung cancer. The CDR3 region is CTSSQERGRYSGNTIYF. CDR3 DNA: TGTACCAGCAGCCAAGAACGTGGTCGCTACTCTGGAAACACCATATATTTT.